This TCR beta chain was identified during a study of T-cell memory formation after mild COVID-19 listed by TCRdb under 2021. Broadly, across the study: TCR sequence clusters from the two donors were found to be largely donor specific. Longitudinal TCRalpha and TCRbeta repertoire sequencing tracked T-cell clones expanding and contracting after mild COVID-19 in a couple of donors. The cohort comprised two young, previously healthy adult volunteers, one female and one male.

The germline V gene (reference sequence) gives CDR1 as MNHEY and CDR2 as SMNVEV. V loses 1 base at its end and J loses 4 bases; junction bases beyond the gene matches: 7. The CDR3, from cysteine to phenylalanine, totals 16 residues. The sequence is cut down to CDR3 DNA, 48 bases in frame from base 1. This clonotype was seen a few times. What this receptor recognizes is not known. No qualities accompany the bases; no much larger clone lies one base away. Sequencer: Illumina NovaSeq 6000. Using 5'RACE with constant-segment primers, TCRalpha and TCRbeta cDNA libraries were constructed, with sample barcodes and unique molecular identifiers added in the process. RNA was extracted from every sample with Trizol reagent. The libraries were amplified in two PCR steps, and the second step added a second sample barcode and Illumina TruSeq adapters. The libraries were sequenced on an Illumina NovaSeq using 2 x 150 bp paired-end reads. For the original study's pipeline: The reads were demultiplexed and collapsed into UMI-guided consensus sequences using migec v1.2.7. Using mixcr v2.1.11, UMI consensuses were aligned to TRA and TRB V and J templates and then assembled into clonotypes. A clonotype was counted as expanded or contracted only when both edgeR and NoisET called the clonotype significant, with the noise models trained on biological replicates. For edgeR calls, the thresholds were a false discovery rate-adjusted p below 0.01 and a log2 fold-change of 1. As an exploratory analysis of dynamics, PCA with hierarchical clustering was applied to max-normalized trajectories of the 1000 most abundant clonotypes. Separately sequenced CD4+ and CD8+ repertoires were used to assign the CD4 or CD8 phenotype of responding clones. TCRdb reprocessed the public reads (quality trimming at Q25 with fastp, clone calling with MiXCR) and kept in-frame beta chains. Rows matching on CDR3 protein sequence are summarized as one entry with the most common DNA and genes. The V and J calls, along with clone size, are taken from TCRdb and not from the paper's own processing. This sample is represented by about 430,000 distinct CDR3 sequences; approximately 25% of them were singletons. Together, the top ten hold around 9% of the sample.

PBMCs were isolated by Ficoll-Paque density gradient centrifugation. Broad study findings and their caveats: Whether the second-wave clones peaking on day 37 were SARS-CoV-2 specific was not confirmed. Some responding clones were detected in pre-infection memory, which suggested that pre-existing cross-reactive memory T cells had joined the SARS-CoV-2 response. Only a couple of mild cases were covered by the study, and larger cohorts that include severe cases with pre-infection samples were considered necessary. Contracting CD4+ clones were found mainly in CM and EM memory subsets, while CD8+ clones were enriched in EMRA. From day 15 to 85, contracting clones showed balanced CD4/CD8 phenotypes, whereas a second wave of clones that expanded from day 15 to 37 leaned towards CD4+.

The sequence derives from an adult woman who had mild COVID-19 (a few samples of this study predate the infection). The sample titles of this study are shuffled in the database, so cell type and time point are left out; the donor was told from shared clones. The sequencing sample was made of PBMCs or a T cell subset sorted from them (not recorded which). The chain uses TRBV27 and TRBJ2-3; TRBD2 lines up with 8 middle nucleotides. The DNA reads as follows: TGTGCCAGCAGTTTATTCTCGGGAGGGCCATCAGATACGCAGTATTTT. This codes for CASSLFSGGPSDTQYF.